This section outlines one T cell receptor beta chain sequence together with its context. TCRdb's copy holds only in-frame clones and misses some; the assay was immunoSEQ multiplex PCR. There are some 250,000 clones in the sample; 75% to 90% occur only once, and 1.9% lies in the top ten. This record comes from a study of blood T cell repertoires in COVID-19. Looked up from germline, CDR1 is ENHRY and CDR2 is SYGVKD. The CDR3 runs 13 residues. The V and J ends lost 10 bases and 5 bases, in that order; junction bases with no gene match: 5. This clonotype originated in a woman aged 50 to 60 who had recovered from COVID-19. The sequenced sample consisted of PBMCs or T cells enriched from blood (not recorded which). The V gene is TRBV10-3, the J gene TRBJ2-7, with 13 bases matching TRBD2. The CDR3 spells CASRTSGSHEQYF. The CDR3 nucleotides read TGTGCCAGCCGGACTAGCGGGAGCCACGAGCAGTACTTC.